A selection of T cell receptor beta chains follows, all from one sample in a study of T cell changes during pregnancy in multiple sclerosis. Using immunoSEQ multiplex PCR, the repertoire was profiled, and TCRdb retains in-frame clones only, with some absent. Of roughly 72,000 clones in the sample, about 92% are singletons; the top ten hold around 0.21%. The sequencing here drew on CD4+ T cells from peripheral blood mononuclear cells, taken before pregnancy. Receptor source: a female donor with multiple sclerosis, enrolled in a pregnancy study. Each CDR3 is given with its conserved first and last residue. Fields, in order: J gene, D gene, clone size, V gene, CDR3 DNA, CDR3 protein. The D gene is left open where the match is weak. Clone size, where shown, is once, few, many, or a class for clones that have expanded.

j_gene: TRBJ2-7
d_gene: .
abundance: .
v_gene: TRBV28
CDR3nt: TGTGCCAGCAGCCCCACTCTCTCCGAGCAGTACTTC
CDR3aa: CASSPTLSEQYF

j_gene: TRBJ1-1
d_gene: .
abundance: .
v_gene: TRBV7-2
CDR3nt: TGTGCCAGCAGCTTAGGGGGCGGGGACACTGAAGCTTTCTTT
CDR3aa: CASSLGGGDTEAFF

j_gene: TRBJ1-2
d_gene: TRBD1
abundance: once
v_gene: TRBV2
CDR3nt: TGTGCCAGCAGTGAGAATTGGACAGGGCATGGCTACACCTTC
CDR3aa: CASSENWTGHGYTF

j_gene: TRBJ2-1
d_gene: .
abundance: .
v_gene: TRBV7-6
CDR3nt: TGTGCCAGCAGCTTATCAAACTTTTACAATGAGCAGTTCTTC
CDR3aa: CASSLSNFYNEQFF

j_gene: TRBJ1-3
d_gene: .
abundance: .
v_gene: TRBV10-3
CDR3nt: TGTGCCACAGAATTCGGGGTTCGAGGGTTCAGTTCTGGAAACACCATATATTTT
CDR3aa: CATEFGVRGFSSGNTIYF

j_gene: TRBJ1-2
d_gene: .
abundance: .
v_gene: TRBV5-6
CDR3nt: TGTGCCAGCAGCTTGGACAGGATCTACTATGGCTACACCTTC
CDR3aa: CASSLDRIYYGYTF

j_gene: TRBJ1-1
d_gene: TRBD1
abundance: .
v_gene: TRBV27
CDR3nt: TGTGCCAGCAGTTACACTCGCCCACGGTCAGGGGGAGACACTGAAGCTTTCTTT
CDR3aa: CASSYTRPRSGGDTEAFF

j_gene: TRBJ2-2
d_gene: .
abundance: .
v_gene: TRBV4-1
CDR3nt: TGCGCCAGCAGCCAAGAGGAGGGACGGGAGCTGTTTTTT
CDR3aa: CASSQEEGRELFF

j_gene: TRBJ2-3
d_gene: TRBD2
abundance: once
v_gene: TRBV19
CDR3nt: TGTGCCAGTTCGGTAACTAGCGGCACAGATACGCAGTATTTT
CDR3aa: CASSVTSGTDTQYF

j_gene: TRBJ2-3
d_gene: .
abundance: .
v_gene: TRBV5-1
CDR3nt: TGCGCCAGCAGCTCCCCTTTCAGGGCCCTTAGCACAGATACGCAGTATTTT
CDR3aa: CASSSPFRALSTDTQYF

j_gene: TRBJ1-3
d_gene: .
abundance: .
v_gene: TRBV5-5
CDR3nt: TGTGCCAGCAGCTTGGCCGAGATCTCTGGAAACACCATATATTTT
CDR3aa: CASSLAEISGNTIYF

j_gene: TRBJ1-1
d_gene: TRBD1
abundance: .
v_gene: TRBV5-1
CDR3nt: TGCGCCAGCAGCTTATTTTCGCCGGGACAGGGAGACACTGAAGCTTTCTTT
CDR3aa: CASSLFSPGQGDTEAFF

j_gene: TRBJ2-1
d_gene: TRBD2
abundance: .
v_gene: TRBV14
CDR3nt: TGTGCCAGCCAGCGGGGGGGGATTTACAATGAGCAGTTCTTC
CDR3aa: CASQRGGIYNEQFF

j_gene: TRBJ2-5
d_gene: TRBD2
abundance: once
v_gene: TRBV7-6
CDR3nt: TGTGCCAGCAGCCCTATAGCGGGAGGAAGTGAGACCCAGTACTTC
CDR3aa: CASSPIAGGSETQYF

j_gene: TRBJ1-2
d_gene: TRBD1
abundance: .
v_gene: TRBV6-5
CDR3nt: TGTGCCAGCAGCCCCGACAGGGGGCAAGGCTACACCTTC
CDR3aa: CASSPDRGQGYTF

j_gene: TRBJ1-5
d_gene: .
abundance: .
v_gene: TRBV7-2
CDR3nt: TGTGCCAGCAGCTTAGTTGGAAGAGGTCAGCCCCAGCATTTT
CDR3aa: CASSLVGRGQPQHF

j_gene: TRBJ1-4
d_gene: .
abundance: .
v_gene: TRBV6-5
CDR3nt: TGTGCCAGCAGCCGCAAACAGGGTCGTGAAAAACTGTTTTTT
CDR3aa: CASSRKQGREKLFF

j_gene: TRBJ2-7
d_gene: .
abundance: .
v_gene: TRBV28
CDR3nt: TGTGCCAGCACCCCGGGCGGCGGGTGGGGTTCCTACGAGCAGTACTTC
CDR3aa: CASTPGGGWGSYEQYF

j_gene: TRBJ2-7
d_gene: .
abundance: .
v_gene: TRBV2
CDR3nt: TGTGCCAGCAGCCCCGACACCCAGGGTTTGGGGTACTTC
CDR3aa: CASSPDTQGLGYF

j_gene: TRBJ1-4
d_gene: .
abundance: .
v_gene: TRBV2
CDR3nt: TGTGCCAGCAGTGGCCAGGGAAGGGGCTTAAATGAAAAACTGTTTTTT
CDR3aa: CASSGQGRGLNEKLFF

j_gene: TRBJ2-7
d_gene: TRBD1
abundance: .
v_gene: TRBV10-3
CDR3nt: TGTGCCATCAGTCTTCCGCCGGGACAGGGGCGGAACGAGCAGTACTTC
CDR3aa: CAISLPPGQGRNEQYF

j_gene: TRBJ1-1
d_gene: .
abundance: .
v_gene: TRBV5-4
CDR3nt: TGTGCCAGCAGCTTTACGTCAGGGAACACTGAAGCTTTCTTT
CDR3aa: CASSFTSGNTEAFF

j_gene: TRBJ1-3
d_gene: TRBD1
abundance: .
v_gene: TRBV6-1
CDR3nt: TGTGCCAGCCTGGACAGGGGGAGCTCTGGAAACACCATATATTTT
CDR3aa: CASLDRGSSGNTIYF

j_gene: TRBJ2-5
d_gene: TRBD2
abundance: .
v_gene: TRBV28
CDR3nt: TGTGCCAGCAGTTTAACTCTAGCGGGAGGGCAAGAGACCCAGTACTTC
CDR3aa: CASSLTLAGGQETQYF

j_gene: TRBJ2-1
d_gene: .
abundance: .
v_gene: TRBV15
CDR3nt: TGTGCCACCAGCAGAGATGGGGGGAACAATGAGCAGTTCTTC
CDR3aa: CATSRDGGNNEQFF

j_gene: TRBJ2-7
d_gene: TRBD2
abundance: .
v_gene: TRBV7-6
CDR3nt: TGTGCCAGCAGCTTAGGGACTAGCGCTTCCTACGAGCAGTACTTC
CDR3aa: CASSLGTSASYEQYF

j_gene: TRBJ1-3
d_gene: .
abundance: .
v_gene: TRBV5-4
CDR3nt: TGTGCCAGCAGCTTGGCGAACCAGGGGTTCTCTGGAAACACCATATATTTT
CDR3aa: CASSLANQGFSGNTIYF

j_gene: TRBJ1-6
d_gene: .
abundance: once
v_gene: TRBV5-1
CDR3nt: TGCGCCAGCAGCTTGGAAGGGGCCCAGGTTTCACCCCTCCACTTT
CDR3aa: CASSLEGAQVSPLHF

j_gene: TRBJ2-1
d_gene: .
abundance: .
v_gene: TRBV7-3
CDR3nt: TGTGCCAGCAGCTTAGCGGGAAGGGGAAATGAGCAGTTCTTC
CDR3aa: CASSLAGRGNEQFF

j_gene: TRBJ2-1
d_gene: .
abundance: once
v_gene: TRBV5-1
CDR3nt: TGCGCCAGCAGCTTGAGCGAGTTCTCCTACAATGAGCAGTTCTTC
CDR3aa: CASSLSEFSYNEQFF

j_gene: TRBJ2-2
d_gene: .
abundance: .
v_gene: TRBV19
CDR3nt: TGTGCCAGTAGTGGGGGCCGGTCAGCGAACACCGGGGAGCTGTTTTTT
CDR3aa: CASSGGRSANTGELFF

j_gene: TRBJ1-2
d_gene: TRBD1
abundance: .
v_gene: TRBV7-2
CDR3nt: TGTGCCAGCAGCTTAGAACAGGGGTTTGCAAATGGCTACACCTTC
CDR3aa: CASSLEQGFANGYTF

j_gene: TRBJ2-1
d_gene: .
abundance: .
v_gene: TRBV19
CDR3nt: TGTGCCAGTGCTCAGGGCAATGAGCAGTTCTTC
CDR3aa: CASAQGNEQFF

j_gene: TRBJ1-4
d_gene: .
abundance: .
v_gene: TRBV6-1
CDR3nt: TGTGCCAGCAGTGAAGCTGGGGCAACAACTAATGAAAAACTGTTTTTT
CDR3aa: CASSEAGATTNEKLFF

j_gene: TRBJ2-1
d_gene: TRBD1
abundance: .
v_gene: TRBV7-6
CDR3nt: TGTGCCAGCAGCTTAGCCCCGACAGGGACAGGCTCCTACAATGAGCAGTTCTTC
CDR3aa: CASSLAPTGTGSYNEQFF

j_gene: TRBJ2-1
d_gene: TRBD2
abundance: .
v_gene: TRBV10-3
CDR3nt: TGTGCCATCAAAAGCGGGGGGGGCGATGAGCAGTTCTTC
CDR3aa: CAIKSGGGDEQFF

j_gene: TRBJ1-1
d_gene: .
abundance: few
v_gene: TRBV10-3
CDR3nt: TGTGCCATCAGTGAATTGAGCCGGACTGAAGCTTTCTTT
CDR3aa: CAISELSRTEAFF

j_gene: TRBJ2-7
d_gene: .
abundance: .
v_gene: TRBV11-2
CDR3nt: TGTGCCAGCAGCGCCCTGGGGGGAACGCGAGAGCAGTACTTC
CDR3aa: CASSALGGTREQYF

j_gene: TRBJ2-7
d_gene: .
abundance: .
v_gene: TRBV11-2
CDR3nt: TGTGCCAGCAGCGAAAACAGGGAAGTGGCCTACGAGCAGTACTTC
CDR3aa: CASSENREVAYEQYF

j_gene: TRBJ1-2
d_gene: .
abundance: .
v_gene: TRBV5-6
CDR3nt: TGTGCCAGCAGCTCGGGGGACGGGCAGAACTATGGCTACACCTTC
CDR3aa: CASSSGDGQNYGYTF

j_gene: TRBJ1-4
d_gene: .
abundance: .
v_gene: TRBV29-1
CDR3nt: TGCAGCGTGATGGGGAAGGGAGGTGAAAAACTGTTTTTT
CDR3aa: CSVMGKGGEKLFF

j_gene: TRBJ2-7
d_gene: .
abundance: .
v_gene: TRBV30
CDR3nt: TGTGCCTGGAGAGCCTTAAGGGGGTCTGGAGGCGAGCAGTACTTC
CDR3aa: CAWRALRGSGGEQYF

j_gene: TRBJ2-2
d_gene: .
abundance: once
v_gene: TRBV30
CDR3nt: TGTGCCTGGAGTACGGGGGGCCGCACCGGGGAGCTGTTTTTT
CDR3aa: CAWSTGGRTGELFF

j_gene: TRBJ1-5
d_gene: TRBD1
abundance: .
v_gene: TRBV6-5
CDR3nt: TGTGCCAGCAGTTCACAGGGGAGCAATCAGCCCCAGCATTTT
CDR3aa: CASSSQGSNQPQHF

j_gene: TRBJ1-6
d_gene: TRBD1
abundance: .
v_gene: TRBV6-1
CDR3nt: TGTGCCAGCACCCTGGACAGGGTTAATTCACCCCTCCACTTT
CDR3aa: CASTLDRVNSPLHF

j_gene: TRBJ2-1
d_gene: TRBD1
abundance: .
v_gene: TRBV28
CDR3nt: TGTGCCAGCAGGGATGGACAGGGGGCGAGCTATGAGCAGTTCTTC
CDR3aa: CASRDGQGASYEQFF

j_gene: TRBJ1-2
d_gene: .
abundance: .
v_gene: TRBV6-5
CDR3nt: TGTGCCAGCAGTTACTCTACTCGGAGGCCTAACTATGGCTACACCTTC
CDR3aa: CASSYSTRRPNYGYTF